This T cell receptor (beta chain) was sequenced in a study of blood T cell repertoires in COVID-19. The overall study: Acute and convalescent COVID-19 samples came from the United States, Italy and Spain. T cells, B-cell-depleted T cells, or PBMCs supplied cDNA or gDNA.

V shed 4 bases, J shed 4 bases, and the junction held 5 bases outside the gene matches. This CDR3 is 15 amino acids long. CDR1 SGHDN and CDR2 FVKESK come from the germline V gene. Source study methods: Estimation of nucleated cell counts was performed using reference gene primer amplification. Profiling relied on immunoSEQ multiplex PCR, and the TCRdb table lists in-frame clones only, not all of them. That table gives V, J and clone size, and the DNA gave D and trimming. Here the sample spans about 54,000 clones, approximately 90% being singletons. The receptor comes from a middle-aged woman with active COVID-19. The sample taken for sequencing was peripheral blood. The rearrangement joins TRBV14 to TRBJ2-5; 11 positions match TRBD1. The CDR3 region is CASSRDGTGGETQYF. The CDR3 nucleotides are TGTGCCAGCAGCCGGGACGGGACAGGGGGAGAGACCCAGTACTTC. The whole variable domain, filled in from reference TRBV14 and TRBJ2-5, reads EAGVTQFPSHSVIEKGQTVTLRCDPISGHDNLYWYRRVMGKEIKFLLHFVKESKQDESGMPNNRFLAERTGGTYSTLKVQPAELEDSGVYFCASSRDGTGGETQYFGPGTRLLVL.